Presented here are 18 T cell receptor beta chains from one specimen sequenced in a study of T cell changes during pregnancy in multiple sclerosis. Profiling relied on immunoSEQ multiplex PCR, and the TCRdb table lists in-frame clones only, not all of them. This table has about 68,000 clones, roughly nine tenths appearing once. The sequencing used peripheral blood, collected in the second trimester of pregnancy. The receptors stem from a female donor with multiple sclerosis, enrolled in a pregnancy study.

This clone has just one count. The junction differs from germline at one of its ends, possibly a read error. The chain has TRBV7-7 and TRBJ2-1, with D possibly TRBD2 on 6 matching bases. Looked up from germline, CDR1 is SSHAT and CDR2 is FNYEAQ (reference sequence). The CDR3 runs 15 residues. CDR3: CASSPTSPWGNEQFF. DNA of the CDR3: TGTGCTAGCAGCCCCACTAGCCCGTGGGGAAATGAGCAGTTCTTC.

CDR3 in DNA: TGTGCCAGCAGCTTTGGGACAAGGAACTACGAGCAGTACTTC. Its translation: CASSFGTRNYEQYF. The chain carries TRBV7-2 and TRBJ2-7; a possible D gene is TRBD1 (6 bases). CDR3 length: 14 residues. Germline V gene data show CDR1 as SGHTA and CDR2 as FQGNSA. V was pared by 3 bases and J by 3 bases, with 12 bases between.

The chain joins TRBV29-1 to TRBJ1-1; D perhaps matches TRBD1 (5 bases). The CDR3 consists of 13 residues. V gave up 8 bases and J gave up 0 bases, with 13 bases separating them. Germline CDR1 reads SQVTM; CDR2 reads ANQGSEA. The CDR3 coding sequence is TGCAGCTTGGGGGAGGGCATGAACACTGAAGCTTTCTTT. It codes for CSLGEGMNTEAFF.

The CDR3 nucleotides read TGTGCCAGCAGCCCCAGCGTAACTGGGGATACGCAGTATTTT. It translates to CASSPSVTGDTQYF. The chain links TRBV11-3 to TRBJ2-3; no clear D. CDR3 length: 14 residues. Trimming stripped 5 bases from V and 6 bases from J, with 15 bases between. Germline values: CDR1 SGHNT, CDR2 YENEEA. Looking up the rest from reference TRBV11-3 and TRBJ2-3 gives the full variable domain: EAGVVQSPRYKIIEKKQPVAFWCNPISGHNTLYWYLQNLGQGPELLIRYENEEAVDDSQLPKDRFSAERLKGVDSTLKIQPAELGDSAVYLCASSPSVTGDTQYFGPGTRLTVL.

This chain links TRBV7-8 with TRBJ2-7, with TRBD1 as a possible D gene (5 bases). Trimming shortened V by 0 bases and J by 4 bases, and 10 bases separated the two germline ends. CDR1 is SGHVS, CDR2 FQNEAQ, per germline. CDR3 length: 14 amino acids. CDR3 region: CASSLASGPYEQYF. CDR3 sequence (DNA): TGTGCCAGCAGCTTAGCGTCAGGGCCATACGAGCAGTACTTC.

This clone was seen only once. The CDR3 sequence: CASSFEYRAGGYTF. The DNA of the CDR3 is TGTGCCAGCAGTTTCGAGTACAGGGCTGGGGGCTACACCTTC. The chain uses TRBV28 and TRBJ1-2; a weak D match, TRBD1 (6 bases). V lost 3 bases, J lost 8 bases, and 16 bases lay in between. The CDR3 contains 14 residues. Germline CDR1 reads MDHEN; CDR2 reads SYDVKM.

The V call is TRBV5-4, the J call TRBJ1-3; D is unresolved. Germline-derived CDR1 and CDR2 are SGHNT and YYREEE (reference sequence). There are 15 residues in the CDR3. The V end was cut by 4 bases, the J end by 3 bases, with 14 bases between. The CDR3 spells CASSALRSGGNTIYF. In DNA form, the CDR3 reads TGTGCCAGCAGCGCCCTAAGATCCGGTGGAAACACCATATATTTT.

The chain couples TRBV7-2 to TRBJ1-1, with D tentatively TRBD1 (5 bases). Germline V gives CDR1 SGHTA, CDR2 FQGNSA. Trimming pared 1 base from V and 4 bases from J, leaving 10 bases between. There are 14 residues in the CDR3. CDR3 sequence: CASSLGQFGTEAFF. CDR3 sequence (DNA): TGTGCCAGCAGCTTAGGACAGTTCGGCACTGAAGCTTTCTTT.

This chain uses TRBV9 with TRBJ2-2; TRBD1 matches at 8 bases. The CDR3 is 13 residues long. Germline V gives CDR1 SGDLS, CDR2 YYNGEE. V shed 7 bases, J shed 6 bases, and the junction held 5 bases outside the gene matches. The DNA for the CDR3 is TGTGCCAGCCGGCAGGGGGCGGCCGGGGAGCTGTTTTTT. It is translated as CASRQGAAGELFF. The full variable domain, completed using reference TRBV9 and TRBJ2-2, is DSGVTQTPKHLITATGQRVTLRCSPRSGDLSVYWYQQSLDQGLQFLIQYYNGEERAKGNILERFSAQQFPDLHSELNLSSLELGDSALYFCASRQGAAGELFFGEGSRLTVL.

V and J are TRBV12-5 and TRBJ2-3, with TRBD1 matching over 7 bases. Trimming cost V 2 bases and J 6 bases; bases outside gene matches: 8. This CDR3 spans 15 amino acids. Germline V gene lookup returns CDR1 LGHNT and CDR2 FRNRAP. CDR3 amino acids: CASGLSQQGLDTQYF. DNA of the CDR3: TGTGCTAGTGGTTTGTCCCAACAGGGGTTGGATACGCAGTATTTT.

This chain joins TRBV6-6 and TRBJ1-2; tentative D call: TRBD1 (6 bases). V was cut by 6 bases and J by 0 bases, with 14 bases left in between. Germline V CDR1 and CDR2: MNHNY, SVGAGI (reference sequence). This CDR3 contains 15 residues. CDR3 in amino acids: CASSYGQLSNYGYTF. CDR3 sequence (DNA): TGTGCCAGCAGCTACGGACAGCTCTCTAACTATGGCTACACCTTC.

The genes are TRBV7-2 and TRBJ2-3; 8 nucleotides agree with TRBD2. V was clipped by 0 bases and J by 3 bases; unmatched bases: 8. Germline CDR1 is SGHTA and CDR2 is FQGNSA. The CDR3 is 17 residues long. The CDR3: CASSLALAGGLTDTQYF. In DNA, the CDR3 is TGTGCCAGCAGCTTAGCGCTCGCGGGGGGCCTTACAGATACGCAGTATTTT. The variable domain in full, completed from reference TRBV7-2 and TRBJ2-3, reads GAGVSQSPSNKVTEKGKDVELRCDPISGHTALYWYRQSLGQGLEFLIYFQGNSAPDKSGLPSDRFSAERTGGSVSTLTIQRTQQEDSAVYLCASSLALAGGLTDTQYFGPGTRLTVL.

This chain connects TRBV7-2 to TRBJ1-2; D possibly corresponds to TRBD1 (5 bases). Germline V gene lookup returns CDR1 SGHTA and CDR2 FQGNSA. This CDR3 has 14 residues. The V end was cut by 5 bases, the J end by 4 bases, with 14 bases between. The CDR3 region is CASSPRGEVYGYTF. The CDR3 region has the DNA TGTGCCAGCAGCCCACGGGGGGAGGTCTATGGCTACACCTTC.

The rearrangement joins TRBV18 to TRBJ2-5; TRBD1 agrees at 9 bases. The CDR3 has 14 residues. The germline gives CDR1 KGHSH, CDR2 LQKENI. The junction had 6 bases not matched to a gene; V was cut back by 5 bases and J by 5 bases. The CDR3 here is CASSRGTGTETQYF. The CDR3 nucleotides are TGTGCCAGCTCAAGAGGGACAGGGACGGAGACCCAGTACTTC.

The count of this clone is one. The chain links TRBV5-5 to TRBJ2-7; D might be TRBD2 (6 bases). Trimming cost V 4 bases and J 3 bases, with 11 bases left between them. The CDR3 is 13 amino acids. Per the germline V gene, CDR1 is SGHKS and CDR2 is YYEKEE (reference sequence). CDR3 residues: CASSVRDGYEQYF. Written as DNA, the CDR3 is TGTGCCAGCAGCGTGCGGGACGGCTACGAGCAGTACTTC.

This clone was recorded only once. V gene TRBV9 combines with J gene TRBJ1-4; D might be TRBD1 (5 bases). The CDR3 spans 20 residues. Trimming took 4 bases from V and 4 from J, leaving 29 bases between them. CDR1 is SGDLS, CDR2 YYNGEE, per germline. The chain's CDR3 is CASSISGRGGDPTFNEKLFF. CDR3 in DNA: TGTGCCAGCAGCATCTCTGGCCGTGGGGGGGACCCGACTTTTAATGAAAAACTGTTTTTT.

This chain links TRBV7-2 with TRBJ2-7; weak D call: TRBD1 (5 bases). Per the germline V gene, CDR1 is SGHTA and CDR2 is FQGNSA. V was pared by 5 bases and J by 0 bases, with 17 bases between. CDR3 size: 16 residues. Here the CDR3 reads CASSHPERRGSYEQYF. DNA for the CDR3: TGTGCCAGCAGCCACCCGGAGCGTAGGGGCTCCTACGAGCAGTACTTC.

The DNA for the CDR3 is TGTGCCAGCAGCTTGGGGCAGGGTAAAGCTAATCAGCAGTTCTTC. Its protein product is CASSLGQGKANQQFF. The J gene is TRBJ2-1, the V gene TRBV5-8; D possibly corresponds to TRBD1 (5 bases). The CDR3 length is 15 residues. Per germline, CDR1 SGHTS and CDR2 YDEGEE. The ends were cut back, 0 bases at V and 11 bases at J, with 18 bases in the middle.